The T cell receptor (beta chain) under discussion was sequenced for a study of blood T cell repertoires in COVID-19. Study information: Donors in the United States, Italy and Spain gave samples during acute or convalescent COVID-19.

The length of the CDR3 is 12 residues. Germline V lookup: CDR1 SNHLY, CDR2 FYNNEI. V shed 4 bases and J shed 7 bases, with 11 bases lying between them. This table comes from immunoSEQ multiplex PCR, and its TCRdb copy is limited to in-frame clones, with some not included. Of about 62,000 clones listed, around 65% were seen once; the top ten hold approximately 50%. This chain connects TRBV2 to TRBJ2-7, with D possibly matching TRBD1 (6 bases). The sequenced material came from PBMCs or T cells enriched from blood (not recorded which). This TCR derives from a woman aged 55 to 70 who had been exposed to COVID-19. The CDR3 nucleotides are TGTGCCAGCAGTGTAGGGGGTCGGGAGCAGTACTTC. The encoded protein is CASSVGGREQYF.